This passage covers 29 T cell receptor beta chains from one sample sequenced in a study of blood T cell repertoires in COVID-19. Sequenced by immunoSEQ multiplex PCR; TCRdb stores in-frame clones only, minus some. Altogether approximately 89,000 clones are present, 75% to 90% being singletons, with the ten largest covering 15% to 20%. The sequencing sample was made of peripheral blood. These receptors were taken from a woman aged 80 or older with acute or convalescent COVID-19.

J is TRBJ2-1 and V is TRBV5-6; 11 bases agree with TRBD2. Germline trimming cut 1 base from V and 6 bases from J; bases unmatched to any gene: 9. This CDR3 region has 17 residues. Looked up from germline, CDR1 is SGHDT and CDR2 is YYEEEE. CDR3 residues: CASSLKLAGDEGNEQFF. Here the CDR3 DNA reads TGTGCCAGCAGCTTGAAACTAGCGGGAGATGAGGGCAATGAGCAGTTCTTC.

V gene TRBV19 combines with J gene TRBJ1-2; TRBD1 aligns across 9 bases. The CDR3 extends over 14 amino acids. Germline lookup yields CDR1 LNHDA and CDR2 SQIVND (reference sequence). V was pared by 6 bases and J by 4 bases, with 6 bases of the junction left unmatched. CDR3 in amino acids: CASRDRGSGYGYTF. CDR3 DNA: TGTGCCAGTAGGGACAGGGGTAGTGGCTATGGCTACACCTTC.

On this clone: Other DNA sequences in the sample encode the same CDR3. This chain joins TRBV6-2 or TRBV6-3 and TRBJ2-7; 8 positions agree with TRBD1. CDR3 size: 13 residues. The V gene end was trimmed by 6 bases and the J gene end by 2 bases; junction bases not matched to a gene: 3. CDR1 is MNHEY, CDR2 SVGEGT, per germline. The CDR3 loop is CASSRTGTYEQYF. CDR3 DNA sequence: TGTGCCAGCAGCCGGACAGGGACCTACGAGCAGTACTTC.

The chain couples TRBV6-5 to TRBJ1-3; TRBD1 agrees at 7 bases. Germline CDR1 MNHEY, CDR2 SVGAGI. The J segment lost 3 bases and the V segment lost 4 bases, leaving 0 bases of the junction unmatched. This CDR3 comprises 13 residues. This chain's CDR3 is CASSWDSGNTIYF. For the CDR3, the DNA is TGTGCCAGCAGTTGGGACAGTGGAAACACCATATATTTT.

This chain connects TRBV7-2 to TRBJ2-1; 10 bases are a match to TRBD2. This CDR3 is built from 15 residues. The germline V gene encodes CDR1 SGHTA and CDR2 FQGNSA. The ends lost 5 bases at V and 8 bases at J; junction bases unmatched: 9. CDR3 DNA: TGTGCCAGCAGCCCCGTGAGACTAGCGGGCTATGAGCAGTTCTTC. Residues: CASSPVRLAGYEQFF.

This rearrangement joins TRBV5-1 to TRBJ1-1; tentatively, D is TRBD1 (6 bases). The CDR3 sequence is 15 residues long. The germline V gene encodes CDR1 SGHRS and CDR2 YFSETQ. Trimming shortened V by 5 bases and J by 4 bases, and 18 bases separated the two germline ends. This CDR3 reads CASSGGSEVRTEAFF. CDR3 DNA sequence: TGCGCCAGCAGTGGGGGCTCGGAAGTTCGCACTGAAGCTTTCTTT. The variable domain in full, completed from reference TRBV5-1 and TRBJ1-1, reads KAGVTQTPRYLIKTRGQQVTLSCSPISGHRSVSWYQQTPGQGLQFLFEYFSETQRNKGNFPGRFSGRQFSNSRSEMNVSTLELGDSALYLCASSGGSEVRTEAFFGQGTRLTVV.

The V call is TRBV6-5, the J call TRBJ2-1, with a tentative D call TRBD1 (5 bases). The CDR3 runs 13 residues. Germline CDR1 MNHEY, CDR2 SVGAGI. Trimming stripped 0 bases from V and 8 bases from J, with 8 bases between. The CDR3 region has the DNA TGTGCCAGCAGTTACTCGCAGGGCTATGAGCAGTTCTTC. Encoded protein: CASSYSQGYEQFF.

The chain recombines TRBV5-4 with TRBJ2-7; 9 bases agree with TRBD2. The CDR3 loop spans 15 amino acids. The V gene's germline CDR1 is SGHNT and CDR2 YYREEE (reference sequence). J was trimmed by 4 bases and V by 3 bases; bases with no gene match: 8. The DNA for the CDR3 is TGTGCCAGCAGCTCGCCGGGACTAGCAGGTTACGAGCAGTACTTC. This translates into CASSSPGLAGYEQYF.

This clone occurred a few times. The chain couples TRBV10-3 to TRBJ1-4, with no clear D. Germline CDR1 ENHRY, CDR2 SYGVKD. The CDR3 loop spans 13 amino acids. The V end was cut by 11 bases, the J end by 8 bases, with 18 bases between. The CDR3 sequence is CAVKEFGVEKLFF. The CDR3 DNA reads TGTGCCGTCAAGGAATTCGGGGTGGAAAAACTGTTTTTT.

This rearrangement joins TRBV5-6 to TRBJ1-5; perhaps TRBD1 as D (6 bases). The germline V gene has CDR1 SGHDT and CDR2 YYEEEE. The CDR3 sequence is 14 residues long. The V and J ends lost 2 bases and 3 bases respectively, with 9 bases between them. The CDR3 reads CASSFGQYNQPQHF. In DNA, the CDR3 is TGTGCCAGCAGCTTCGGACAGTACAATCAGCCCCAGCATTTT.

The V call is TRBV19, the J call TRBJ1-2; D is perhaps TRBD1 (5 bases). The CDR3 spans 18 residues. Germline CDR1 reads LNHDA; CDR2 reads SQIVND (reference sequence). Trimming removed 7 bases from V and 5 bases from J, with 29 bases in between. In nucleotides, the CDR3 is TGTGCCAGTATCCACGCGGGGGACGGGAAACAAGTTGAGTATGGCTACACCTTC. It codes for CASIHAGDGKQVEYGYTF.

This rearrangement joins TRBV18 to TRBJ2-1; the match to TRBD1 covers 10 bases. There are 14 residues in the CDR3. The germline gives CDR1 KGHSH, CDR2 LQKENI. The V and J ends lost 3 bases and 7 bases, in that order; junction bases with no gene match: 3. DNA of the CDR3: TGTGCCAGCTCACCTCCGGGACAGGGGAATGAGCAGTTCTTC. It translates to CASSPPGQGNEQFF.

The chain links TRBV18 to TRBJ1-4, with 7 bases aligning to TRBD1. V shed 2 bases, J shed 4 bases, and the junction held 4 bases outside the gene matches. Germline loops: CDR1 KGHSH, CDR2 LQKENI. CDR3 length equals 15 residues. Here the CDR3 reads CASSPDRAINEKLFF. CDR3 coding DNA: TGTGCCAGCTCACCAGACAGGGCCATTAATGAAAAACTGTTTTTT.

V gene TRBV18 combines with J gene TRBJ2-1; TRBD1 might be the D (6 bases). Germline assignment: CDR1 KGHSH and CDR2 LQKENI. V shed 6 bases and J shed 6 bases, with 15 bases lying between them. This CDR3 spans 14 amino acids. The DNA for the CDR3 is TGTGCCAGCTCCCCCCTAGGGACAAGCAATGAGCAGTTCTTC. The encoded protein is CASSPLGTSNEQFF.

The chain couples TRBV6-2 or TRBV6-3 to TRBJ1-2; 7 bases align to TRBD1. V lost 2 bases and J lost 2; bases outside the gene matches: 2. The CDR3 runs to 14 residues. Per germline, CDR1 MNHEY and CDR2 SVGEGT. The CDR3, as DNA: TGTGCCAGCAGTTACGGACAGGCAAACTATGGCTACACCTTC. Translating it yields CASSYGQANYGYTF.

This chain uses TRBV19 with TRBJ2-7; TRBD2 matches 11 bases. Trimming at V came to 6 bases and at J to 3 bases, leaving 7 bases not matched to a gene. Germline V gives CDR1 LNHDA, CDR2 SQIVND (reference sequence). The CDR3 sequence is 15 residues long. CDR3 DNA: TGTGCCAGTAGGGGCCCTAGCGGGGGGTTCTACGAGCAGTACTTC. It specifies CASRGPSGGFYEQYF.

The chain joins TRBV6-6 to TRBJ1-4; no definite D call. Trimming left V 2 bases short and J 5 bases short, with 6 bases between. The CDR3 contains 13 residues. The V gene's germline CDR1 is MNHNY and CDR2 SVGAGI (reference sequence). In nucleotides, the CDR3 is TGTGCCAGCAGTTACGTGTTAAATGAAAAACTGTTTTTT. Encoded protein: CASSYVLNEKLFF.

The chain carries TRBV5-1 and TRBJ2-1, with 13 nucleotides matching TRBD2. The CDR3 contains 17 residues. Germline V gene lookup returns CDR1 SGHRS and CDR2 YFSETQ. After removal of 1 base from V and 0 bases from J, the junction contained 1 base not matched to a gene. CDR3 region: CASSLRLAGGSYNEQFF. Here the CDR3 DNA reads TGCGCCAGCAGCTTGAGACTAGCGGGAGGCTCCTACAATGAGCAGTTCTTC.

The chain recombines TRBV7-3 with TRBJ2-5, with D perhaps matching TRBD1 (5 bases). This CDR3 contains 16 residues. V lost 1 base and J lost 4, with 16 bases in between. Germline values: CDR1 SGHTA, CDR2 FQGTGA. CDR3 residues: CASSLMPQGAGETQYF. The CDR3 DNA is TGTGCCAGCAGCTTAATGCCCCAGGGCGCCGGAGAGACCCAGTACTTC. Supplemented by reference TRBV7-3 and TRBJ2-5, the full variable domain reads GAGVSQTPSNKVTEKGKYVELRCDPISGHTALYWYRQSLGQGPEFLIYFQGTGAADDSGLPNDRFFAVRPEGSVSTLKIQRTERGDSAVYLCASSLMPQGAGETQYFGPGTRLLVL.

There are a few counts of this clone. The chain carries TRBV5-1 and TRBJ1-1; 11 nucleotides match TRBD1. J lost 8 bases, V lost 2 bases, and 8 bases had no gene match. Germline values: CDR1 SGHRS, CDR2 YFSETQ. The CDR3 has 15 amino acids. The CDR3 region has the DNA TGCGCCAGCAGCTTCGAGGGGACAGGGGGTCGAGAAGCTTTCTTT. It encodes CASSFEGTGGREAFF.

This clone turned up a few times. This rearrangement joins TRBV9 to TRBJ2-1; 10 nucleotides agree with TRBD2. V gave up 4 bases and J gave up 7 bases; unmatched junction bases: 8. The CDR3 loop spans 15 amino acids. Germline V gene lookup returns CDR1 SGDLS and CDR2 YYNGEE. The CDR3, as DNA: TGTGCCAGCAGCCCCCGGACTAGCGGTTTTAATGAGCAGTTCTTC. As protein: CASSPRTSGFNEQFF. Looking up the rest from reference TRBV9 and TRBJ2-1 gives the full variable domain: DSGVTQTPKHLITATGQRVTLRCSPRSGDLSVYWYQQSLDQGLQFLIQYYNGEERAKGNILERFSAQQFPDLHSELNLSSLELGDSALYFCASSPRTSGFNEQFFGPGTRLTVL.

The chain uses TRBV6-5 and TRBJ1-1, with TRBD1 matching 7 bases. The CDR3 covers 11 residues. The V segment lost 6 bases and the J segment 7 bases; nucleotides outside the gene matches: 2. The germline gives CDR1 MNHEY, CDR2 SVGAGI. CDR3 residues: CASRRQGEAFF. As DNA, the CDR3 is TGTGCCAGCAGGCGACAGGGTGAAGCTTTCTTT.

The J gene is TRBJ2-3, the V gene TRBV5-4; 7 positions agree with TRBD2. The CDR3 covers 16 residues. J was trimmed by 0 bases and V by 0 bases; bases with no gene match: 4. The germline V gene has CDR1 SGHNT and CDR2 YYREEE (reference sequence). In DNA, the CDR3 is TGTGCCAGCAGCTTGGAACTAGCGAGGAGCACAGATACGCAGTATTTT. It is translated as CASSLELARSTDTQYF.

The V call is TRBV21-1, the J call TRBJ2-2; the D segment call TRBD1 is taken from the table without a DNA check. TRBV21-1 is assigned pseudogene status. The CDR3 is made up of 13 amino acids. The CDR3 loop reads CASSEGVTGELFF. The CDR3 DNA reads TGTGCCAGCAGCGAGGGGGTCACCGGGGAGCTGTTTTTT.

The DNA of the CDR3 is TGTGCCAGCAGTGAACGGAGTGCCCTCTCTGGAAACACCATATATTTT. Encoded protein: CASSERSALSGNTIYF. J is TRBJ1-3 and V is TRBV6-1; D not certain. The germline CDR1 and CDR2 sequences are MNHNS and SASEGT. Trimming removed 2 bases from V and 0 bases from J, with 11 bases in between. The CDR3 covers 16 residues.

CDR3 in amino acids: CASSQGGSLAKNIQYF. The CDR3 DNA is TGTGCCAGCAGCCAAGGCGGTTCCCTAGCCAAAAACATTCAGTACTTC. The genes are TRBV3-1 (or the pseudogene TRBV3-2) and TRBJ2-4, with no clear D. Trimming cost V 1 base and J 0 bases, with 10 bases left between them. Germline assignment: CDR1 LGHDT and CDR2 YNNKEL (reference sequence). The CDR3 runs 16 residues.

This clone was seen a few times. This chain joins TRBV30 and TRBJ1-6; tentative D call: TRBD1 (5 bases). Deletions cut 3 bases from V and 8 bases from J, with 17 bases between. Germline CDR1 reads GTSNPN; CDR2 reads SVGIG (reference sequence). This CDR3 is built from 15 residues. CDR3 DNA: TGTGCCTGGAGAGATAAGGGGCGCAGGGATTCACCCCTCCACTTT. Amino acids: CAWRDKGRRDSPLHF.

The chain is built from TRBV2 and TRBJ1-6; TRBD1 is a possible D gene (5 bases). This CDR3 has 11 residues. Per the germline V gene, CDR1 is SNHLY and CDR2 is FYNNEI. Trimming pared 4 bases from V and 18 bases from J, leaving 13 bases between. The CDR3 is CASSVATGGHF. The DNA of the CDR3 is TGTGCCAGCAGTGTAGCTACCGGGGGCCACTTT.

The chain combines TRBV5-1 with TRBJ1-1; tentatively, D is TRBD1 (6 bases). CDR3 length: 15 residues. CDR1 and CDR2 (germline): SGHRS, YFSETQ. The V end lost 3 bases, the J end lost 2 bases, and 14 bases lay between the germline ends. The chain's CDR3 is CASSWMDSINTEAFF. In DNA, the CDR3 is TGCGCCAGCAGCTGGATGGACAGTATAAACACTGAAGCTTTCTTT.